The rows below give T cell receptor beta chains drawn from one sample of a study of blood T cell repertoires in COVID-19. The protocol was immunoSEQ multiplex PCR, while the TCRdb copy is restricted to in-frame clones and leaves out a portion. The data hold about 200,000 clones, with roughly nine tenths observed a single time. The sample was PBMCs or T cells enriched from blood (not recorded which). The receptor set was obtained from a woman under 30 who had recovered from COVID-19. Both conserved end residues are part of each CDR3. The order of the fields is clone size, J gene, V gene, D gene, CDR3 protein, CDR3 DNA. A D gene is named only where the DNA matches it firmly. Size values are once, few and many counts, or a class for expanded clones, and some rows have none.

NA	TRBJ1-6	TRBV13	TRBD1	CASRDRDNGNSPLHF	TGTGCCAGCAGGGACAGGGACAACGGTAATTCACCCCTCCACTTT
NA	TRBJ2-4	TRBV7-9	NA	CASSDYKVQYF	TGTGCCAGCAGCGACTACAAAGTTCAGTACTTC
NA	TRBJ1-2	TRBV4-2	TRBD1	CASSQADRAFGGYTF	TGTGCCAGCAGCCAGGCCGACAGGGCCTTTGGTGGCTACACCTTC
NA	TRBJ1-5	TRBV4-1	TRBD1	CASSQGDREGQPQHF	TGCGCCAGCAGCCAGGGGGACAGGGAGGGTCAGCCCCAGCATTTT
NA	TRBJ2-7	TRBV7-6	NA	CASSLGPGSYEQYF	TGTGCCAGCAGCCTGGGCCCAGGCAGTTACGAGCAGTACTTC
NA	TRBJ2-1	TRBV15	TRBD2	CATSRAGTRVNEQFF	TGTGCCACCAGCAGAGCTGGGACTAGGGTAAATGAGCAGTTCTTC
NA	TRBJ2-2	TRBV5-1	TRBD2	CASSPGMALAARTGELFF	TGCGCCAGCAGCCCTGGGATGGCACTAGCGGCCCGAACCGGGGAGCTGTTTTTT
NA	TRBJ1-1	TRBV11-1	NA	CASSLVSGRGNREAFF	TGTGCCAGCAGCTTAGTAAGTGGTCGGGGTAACCGTGAAGCTTTCTTT
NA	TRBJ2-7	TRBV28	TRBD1	CASSSPSGTGNYEQYF	TGTGCCAGCAGTTCACCATCCGGGACAGGGAACTACGAGCAGTACTTC
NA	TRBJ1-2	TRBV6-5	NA	CASSYSPRSGGYTF	TGTGCCAGCAGTTACTCTCCACGGTCAGGAGGCTACACCTTC
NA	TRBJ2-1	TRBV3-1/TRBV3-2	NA	CASSQEWHQFF	TGTGCCAGCAGCCAAGAGTGGCACCAGTTCTTC
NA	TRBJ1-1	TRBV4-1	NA	CASSQESGGATFF	TGCGCCAGCAGCCAAGAATCAGGCGGGGCGACTTTCTTT
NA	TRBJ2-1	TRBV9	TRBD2	CASSAKLAGAYNEQFF	TGTGCCAGCAGCGCAAAATTAGCGGGGGCATACAATGAGCAGTTCTTC
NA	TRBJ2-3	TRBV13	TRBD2	CASSPRLAGGTTDTQYF	TGTGCCAGCAGCCCGAGACTAGCGGGGGGGACCACAGATACGCAGTATTTT
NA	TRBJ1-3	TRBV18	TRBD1	CASSPQDRGSGNTIYF	TGTGCCAGCTCACCTCAGGACAGGGGCTCTGGAAACACCATATATTTT
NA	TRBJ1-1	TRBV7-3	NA	CASSLMGETTEAFF	TGTGCCAGCAGCTTGATGGGTGAGACAACTGAAGCTTTCTTT
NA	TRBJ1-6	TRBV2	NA	CVWGVQVGNSPLHF	TGTGTCTGGGGCGTGCAGGTGGGGAATTCACCCCTCCACTTT
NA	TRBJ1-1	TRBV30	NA	CAWSVRGLVKNTEAFF	TGTGCCTGGAGTGTACGTGGGCTGGTCAAGAACACTGAAGCTTTCTTT
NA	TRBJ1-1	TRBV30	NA	CAWSVGRATEAFF	TGTGCCTGGAGTGTCGGCAGGGCTACTGAAGCTTTCTTT
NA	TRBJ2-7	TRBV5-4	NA	CASSLGGGTAYEQYF	TGTGCCAGCAGCTTGGGGGGCGGGACAGCCTACGAGCAGTACTTC
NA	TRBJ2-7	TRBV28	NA	CASTGNHEQYF	TGTGCCAGCACAGGGAACCACGAGCAGTACTTC
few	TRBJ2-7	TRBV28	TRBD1	CATGGLGEQYF	TGTGCCACAGGGGGCTTAGGTGAGCAGTACTTC
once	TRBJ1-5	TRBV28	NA	CASSSAGQNNQPQHF	TGTGCCAGCAGTTCCGCCGGACAGAACAATCAGCCCCAGCATTTT
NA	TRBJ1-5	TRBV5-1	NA	CASSFSGVENQPQHF	TGCGCCAGCAGCTTTTCAGGGGTCGAGAATCAGCCCCAGCATTTT